A selection of T cell receptor beta chains follows, all from one sample in a study of cytomegalovirus exposure and HLA in healthy donors. Generated by immunoSEQ multiplex PCR, the TCRdb table keeps only in-frame clones and is missing some. The sample includes fewer than 200,000 clones, approximately 80% of them seen just once. Sequenced material: PBMCs. The receptors shown here come from a man over 45 in good health and CMV-seropositive. Each CDR3 is given with its conserved first and last residue. The order of the fields is CDR3 length, V gene, D gene, clone size, J gene, CDR3 protein, CDR3 DNA. D genes are given only for firm matches. A clone size is listed for some rows: how often the clone was seen (once, few, many), or a class if it is expanded.

15	TRBV7-2	NA	few	TRBJ2-3	CASSLWGGSTDTQYF	TGTGCCAGCAGCTTATGGGGGGGCTCCACAGATACGCAGTATTTT
15	TRBV15	NA	NA	TRBJ1-1	CATSREFGGGTEAFF	TGTGCCACCAGCAGAGAATTCGGGGGGGGCACTGAAGCTTTCTTT
18	TRBV9	TRBD2	NA	TRBJ2-2	CASSVDPSGSLHRGELFF	TGTGCCAGCAGCGTAGATCCTAGCGGGAGCTTACACCGGGGGGAGCTGTTTTTT
19	TRBV9	TRBD1	once	TRBJ1-3	CASSVSLGGTANSGNTIYF	TGTGCCAGCAGCGTATCCTTAGGGGGGACAGCAAATTCTGGAAACACCATATATTTT
16	TRBV5-1	TRBD2	NA	TRBJ2-2	CASRVGTSAVTGELFF	TGCGCCAGCAGGGTGGGGACTAGCGCCGTCACCGGGGAGCTGTTTTTT
15	TRBV7-2	NA	NA	TRBJ1-1	CASSLVVGGGYEAFF	TGTGCCAGCAGCTTAGTCGTGGGCGGGGGTTATGAAGCTTTCTTT
13	TRBV10-3	TRBD1	NA	TRBJ2-7	CATTDRVNYEQYF	TGTGCCACAACAGACAGGGTGAACTACGAGCAGTACTTC
16	TRBV18	TRBD1	NA	TRBJ2-1	CASSPPTGTGDNEQFF	TGTGCCAGCTCACCCCCAACCGGGACAGGGGACAATGAGCAGTTCTTC
18	TRBV30	NA	NA	TRBJ2-2	CAWSKVFLGGPNTGELFF	TGTGCCTGGAGTAAGGTTTTCTTAGGGGGACCAAACACCGGGGAGCTGTTTTTT
14	TRBV7-2	TRBD2	NA	TRBJ2-5	CASSFGGAQETQYF	TGTGCCAGCAGCTTCGGGGGGGCTCAAGAGACCCAGTACTTC
12	TRBV2	NA	NA	TRBJ2-3	CASTSGTDTQYF	TGTGCCAGCACCAGCGGCACAGATACGCAGTATTTT
17	TRBV4-2	TRBD1	NA	TRBJ2-5	CASSLNLGQGIGETQYF	TGTGCCAGCAGCCTAAACCTTGGACAGGGTATAGGGGAGACCCAGTACTTC
14	TRBV28	NA	NA	TRBJ1-5	CASSLIQSYQPQHF	TGTGCCAGCAGTTTGATCCAGTCATATCAGCCCCAGCATTTT
12	TRBV6-1	NA	once	TRBJ1-4	CASTETDEKLFF	TGTGCCAGCACCGAAACGGATGAAAAACTGTTTTTT
17	TRBV4-3	TRBD2	many	TRBJ2-3	CASSQGLAGGPTDTQYF	TGCGCCAGCAGCCAGGGACTAGCGGGGGGGCCGACAGATACGCAGTATTTT
14	TRBV6-5	NA	NA	TRBJ2-4	CASSYSDGGSGQYF	TGTGCCAGCAGTTACTCGGACGGGGGAAGCGGTCAGTACTTC
15	TRBV14	TRBD2	once	TRBJ2-7	CASSQPGLASHEQYF	TGTGCTAGCAGCCAACCGGGACTAGCTTCCCACGAGCAGTACTTC
12	TRBV29-1	TRBD1	NA	TRBJ1-4	CSGGGAVGKLFF	TGCAGCGGAGGGGGCGCGGTGGGAAAACTGTTTTTT
15	TRBV7-8	TRBD1	NA	TRBJ1-2	CASSLVGGGSLGYTF	TGTGCCAGCAGCTTAGTAGGAGGGGGCTCTTTGGGCTACACCTTC
14	TRBV19	TRBD1	NA	TRBJ2-7	CASSMTGTPYEQYF	TGTGCCAGTAGTATGACAGGGACGCCCTACGAGCAGTACTTC
16	TRBV6-7	TRBD1	NA	TRBJ2-5	CASSQPDRGGQDRQYF	TGTGCCAGCAGTCAACCAGACAGGGGGGGACAGGATCGGCAGTACTTC
16	TRBV21-1	NA	NA	TRBJ2-2	CASSNSASKNTGELFF	TGTGCCAGCAGCAATTCGGCTAGCAAGAACACCGGGGAGCTGTTTTTT
15	TRBV28	TRBD1	few	TRBJ2-7	CASRRDRGLGYEQYF	TGTGCCAGCAGGCGGGACAGGGGGCTAGGCTACGAGCAGTACTTC
12	TRBV7-9	TRBD1	NA	TRBJ1-1	CASSLGDREAFF	TGTGCCAGCAGCTTAGGGGACAGGGAAGCTTTCTTT
14	TRBV6-1	TRBD1	NA	TRBJ1-1	CASSYQGANTEAFF	TGTGCCAGCAGTTATCAGGGGGCCAACACTGAAGCTTTCTTT
15	TRBV4-1	TRBD2	NA	TRBJ2-5	CASSQLSLAQETQYF	TGCGCCAGCAGCCAACTATCACTAGCGCAAGAGACCCAGTACTTC
16	TRBV11-2	TRBD1	NA	TRBJ1-4	CASSLPGQGKNEKLFF	TGTGCCAGCAGTCTACCGGGACAGGGGAAAAATGAAAAACTGTTTTTT
14	TRBV5-1	TRBD2	NA	TRBJ2-3	CASSSGVYTDTQYF	TGCGCCAGCTCTAGCGGGGTATACACAGATACGCAGTATTTT
13	TRBV7-3	TRBD2	NA	TRBJ2-1	CASSAGLANEQFF	TGTGCCAGCAGCGCCGGACTAGCCAATGAGCAGTTCTTC
14	TRBV28	NA	NA	TRBJ2-7	CASSIRAPLREQYF	TGTGCCAGCAGTATCAGGGCCCCGTTAAGAGAGCAGTACTTC
13	TRBV7-8	TRBD1	NA	TRBJ1-2	CASSQGQDYGYTF	TGTGCCAGCAGCCAGGGACAGGACTATGGCTACACCTTC
15	TRBV5-6	NA	NA	TRBJ1-5	CASSLVINSNQPQHF	TGTGCCAGCAGCTTGGTTATTAATAGCAATCAGCCCCAGCATTTT
15	TRBV30	NA	NA	TRBJ2-5	CAWSIRPRGQETQYF	TGTGCCTGGAGTATCCGACCTAGGGGTCAAGAGACCCAGTACTTC
13	TRBV25-1	TRBD1	few	TRBJ1-4	CASSDRAVEKLFF	TGTGCCAGCAGCGACAGGGCGGTTGAAAAACTGTTTTTT
16	TRBV9	TRBD2	NA	TRBJ2-5	CASSAGTNLFQETQYF	TGTGCCAGCAGCGCCGGGACTAACCTATTCCAAGAGACCCAGTACTTC
15	TRBV5-1	NA	NA	TRBJ2-7	CASSLAEGVMYEQYF	TGCGCCAGCAGCTTGGCAGAGGGTGTCATGTACGAGCAGTACTTC
12	TRBV6-4	NA	NA	TRBJ1-1	CASLQLNTEAFF	TGTGCCAGCCTCCAGTTGAACACTGAAGCTTTCTTT
12	TRBV11-3	NA	NA	TRBJ2-7	CARSTATYEQYF	TGTGCCAGAAGCACTGCCACCTACGAGCAGTACTTC
15	TRBV5-1	TRBD2	NA	TRBJ2-1	CASSPTLSGHNEQFF	TGCGCCAGCAGCCCAACGCTTAGCGGGCACAATGAGCAGTTCTTC
15	TRBV18	NA	NA	TRBJ2-5	CASSLQGLQRETQYF	TGTGCCAGCTCATTGCAGGGTCTCCAGAGGGAGACCCAGTACTTC
15	TRBV4-2	TRBD2	few	TRBJ2-7	CASSQDLAGEGEQYF	TGTGCCAGCAGCCAAGACCTAGCGGGAGAGGGCGAGCAGTACTTC
10	TRBV6-1	NA	NA	TRBJ1-2	CASTDSYYTF	TGTGCCAGCACGGACAGTTACTACACCTTC
15	TRBV5-1	NA	NA	TRBJ1-4	CASSLAGTTNEKLFF	TGCGCCAGCAGCTTGGCCGGGACAACTAATGAAAAACTGTTTTTT
15	TRBV10-3	NA	NA	TRBJ2-2	CAINSRTETTGELFF	TGTGCCATCAACTCCCGGACAGAAACTACCGGGGAGCTGTTTTTT
12	TRBV7-9	TRBD1	NA	TRBJ1-1	CASSNEDRGAFF	TGTGCCAGCAGCAATGAGGACAGGGGAGCTTTCTTT
16	TRBV7-2	TRBD2	few	TRBJ2-3	CASSLETSGVTDTQYF	TGTGCCAGCAGCTTAGAGACTAGCGGGGTCACAGATACGCAGTATTTT
15	TRBV6-5	TRBD2	once	TRBJ2-7	CASSQDRDYSYEQYF	TGTGCCAGCAGTCAGGACCGGGACTACTCCTACGAGCAGTACTTC
15	TRBV7-2	NA	NA	TRBJ2-3	CASSLGGGSWDTQYF	TGTGCCAGCAGCTTAGGGGGGGGCTCCTGGGATACGCAGTATTTT
12	TRBV28	TRBD1	NA	TRBJ1-4	CASSTGFEKLFF	TGTGCCAGTTCGACAGGGTTTGAAAAACTGTTTTTT
13	TRBV25-1	NA	few	TRBJ1-1	CASRDTMNTEAFF	TGTGCCAGCAGGGACACCATGAACACTGAAGCTTTCTTT
16	TRBV9	TRBD2	NA	TRBJ2-2	CASSVVTSPNTGELFF	TGTGCCAGCAGCGTAGTGACTAGCCCTAACACCGGGGAGCTGTTTTTT
14	TRBV27	NA	NA	TRBJ2-6	CASPEGIGANVLTF	TGTGCCAGCCCCGAGGGTATTGGGGCCAACGTCCTGACTTTC
15	TRBV5-1	TRBD1	NA	TRBJ2-7	CASSSRQGAAYEQYF	TGCGCCAGCAGCAGCCGACAGGGGGCTGCCTACGAGCAGTACTTC
15	TRBV9	TRBD1	few	TRBJ1-2	CASSVMVTGSYGYTF	TGTGCCAGCAGCGTCATGGTGACAGGGAGTTATGGCTACACCTTC
15	TRBV6-5	TRBD1	NA	TRBJ2-7	CASSVGTESSYEQYF	TGTGCCAGCAGCGTTGGGACAGAATCCTCCTACGAGCAGTACTTC
16	TRBV6-6	NA	NA	TRBJ2-7	CASSYSRGLASYEQYF	TGTGCCAGCAGTTACTCGCGAGGGTTGGCTTCCTACGAGCAGTACTTC
13	TRBV19	TRBD2	NA	TRBJ2-7	CASRGRGTEEQYF	TGTGCCAGTCGCGGGAGAGGTACGGAGGAGCAGTACTTC
15	TRBV2	TRBD1	NA	TRBJ1-6	CASIRTGTGDSPLHF	TGTGCCAGCATTAGGACCGGGACAGGTGATTCACCCCTCCACTTT
14	TRBV5-6	NA	NA	TRBJ2-3	CASSFWGRTDTQYF	TGTGCCAGCAGCTTTTGGGGGCGCACAGATACGCAGTATTTT